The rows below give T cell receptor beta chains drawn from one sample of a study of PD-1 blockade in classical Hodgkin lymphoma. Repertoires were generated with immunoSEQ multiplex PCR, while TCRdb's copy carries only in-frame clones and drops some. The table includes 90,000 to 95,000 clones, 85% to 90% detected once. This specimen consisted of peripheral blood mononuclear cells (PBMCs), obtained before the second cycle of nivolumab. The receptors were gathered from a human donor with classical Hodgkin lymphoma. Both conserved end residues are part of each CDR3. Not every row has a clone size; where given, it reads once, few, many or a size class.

cdr3_aa: CASRRSQGGEQFF
v_call: TRBV28
cdr3_length: 13
clone_size: -
j_call: TRBJ2-1

cdr3_aa: CASSQGMTLTSYEQYF
v_call: TRBV4-2
cdr3_length: 16
clone_size: -
j_call: TRBJ2-7

cdr3_aa: CASSLNSGTPLHF
v_call: TRBV11-2
cdr3_length: 13
clone_size: -
j_call: TRBJ1-6

cdr3_aa: CASRAGDTQYF
v_call: TRBV19
cdr3_length: 11
clone_size: -
j_call: TRBJ2-3

cdr3_aa: CASSDPPGLNEQFF
v_call: TRBV19
cdr3_length: 14
clone_size: -
j_call: TRBJ2-1

cdr3_aa: CASSHTGNEQYF
v_call: TRBV7-6
cdr3_length: 12
clone_size: -
j_call: TRBJ2-7

cdr3_aa: CASRLANIDNEQFF
v_call: TRBV6-1
cdr3_length: 14
clone_size: -
j_call: TRBJ2-1

cdr3_aa: CASSGGMGQVMNTEAFF
v_call: TRBV19
cdr3_length: 17
clone_size: -
j_call: TRBJ1-1

cdr3_aa: CASSLDPVPSSYNEQFF
v_call: TRBV5-1
cdr3_length: 17
clone_size: -
j_call: TRBJ2-1

cdr3_aa: CASSHGIAYEQYF
v_call: TRBV27
cdr3_length: 13
clone_size: -
j_call: TRBJ2-7

cdr3_aa: CASSLLRGQLNDYTF
v_call: TRBV28
cdr3_length: 15
clone_size: -
j_call: TRBJ1-2

cdr3_aa: CASSPWRNQPQHF
v_call: TRBV7-2
cdr3_length: 13
clone_size: -
j_call: TRBJ1-5

cdr3_aa: CASSYGTLGNTIYF
v_call: TRBV6-5
cdr3_length: 14
clone_size: -
j_call: TRBJ1-3

cdr3_aa: CASSLVPPGQGNEKLFF
v_call: TRBV5-4
cdr3_length: 17
clone_size: -
j_call: TRBJ1-4

cdr3_aa: CASSEARGTAGYTF
v_call: TRBV2
cdr3_length: 14
clone_size: -
j_call: TRBJ1-2

cdr3_aa: CASSSVADLSTDTQYF
v_call: TRBV5-1
cdr3_length: 16
clone_size: -
j_call: TRBJ2-3

cdr3_aa: CASSLAGSLNTEAFF
v_call: TRBV5-4
cdr3_length: 15
clone_size: -
j_call: TRBJ1-1

cdr3_aa: CASSLAWQETQYF
v_call: TRBV7-2
cdr3_length: 13
clone_size: -
j_call: TRBJ2-5

cdr3_aa: CASSPARAAKNIQYF
v_call: TRBV18
cdr3_length: 15
clone_size: -
j_call: TRBJ2-4

cdr3_aa: CASSRGSPNTEAFF
v_call: TRBV18
cdr3_length: 14
clone_size: few
j_call: TRBJ1-1

cdr3_aa: CASRLGGDTGELFF
v_call: TRBV5-5
cdr3_length: 14
clone_size: once
j_call: TRBJ2-2

cdr3_aa: CASSSTGLEETQYF
v_call: TRBV7-2
cdr3_length: 14
clone_size: -
j_call: TRBJ2-5

cdr3_aa: CASSINSFTDTQYF
v_call: TRBV5-1
cdr3_length: 14
clone_size: few
j_call: TRBJ2-3

cdr3_aa: CAWSGGHGNTIYF
v_call: TRBV30
cdr3_length: 13
clone_size: -
j_call: TRBJ1-3

cdr3_aa: CASSLGTSGSAHQETQYF
v_call: TRBV13
cdr3_length: 18
clone_size: -
j_call: TRBJ2-5

cdr3_aa: CASSPSGTSGPNEQFF
v_call: TRBV7-3
cdr3_length: 16
clone_size: -
j_call: TRBJ2-1

cdr3_aa: CATSRTSGEVDTQYF
v_call: TRBV15
cdr3_length: 15
clone_size: -
j_call: TRBJ2-3

cdr3_aa: CASSTGPRGEKLFF
v_call: TRBV19
cdr3_length: 14
clone_size: -
j_call: TRBJ1-4

cdr3_aa: CASSSTGSVEAFF
v_call: TRBV5-6
cdr3_length: 13
clone_size: -
j_call: TRBJ1-1

cdr3_aa: CASRGAPRAHNEQFF
v_call: TRBV19
cdr3_length: 15
clone_size: -
j_call: TRBJ2-1